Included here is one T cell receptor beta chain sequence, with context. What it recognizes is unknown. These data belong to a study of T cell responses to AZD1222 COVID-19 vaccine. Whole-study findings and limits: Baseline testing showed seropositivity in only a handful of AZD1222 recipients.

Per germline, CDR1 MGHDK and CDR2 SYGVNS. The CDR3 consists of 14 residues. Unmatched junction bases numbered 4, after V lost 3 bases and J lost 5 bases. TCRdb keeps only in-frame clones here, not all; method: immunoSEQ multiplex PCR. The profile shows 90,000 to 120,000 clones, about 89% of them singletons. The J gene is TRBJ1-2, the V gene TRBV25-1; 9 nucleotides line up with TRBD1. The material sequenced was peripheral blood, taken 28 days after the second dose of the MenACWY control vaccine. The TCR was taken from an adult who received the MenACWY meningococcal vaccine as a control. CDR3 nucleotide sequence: TGTGCCAGCAGTGACCGGGGGACAGGGTATGGCTACACCTTC. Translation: CASSDRGTGYGYTF.